Each of the 19 T cell receptor beta chains below was sequenced from the same sample in a study of Tregs in tolerant kidney transplant recipients. Mixed chimerism was transient after nonmyeloablative marrow transplants from related graft donors. The method was immunoSEQ multiplex PCR; TCRdb's version includes in-frame clones alone and lacks a portion of them. Of 74,000 or so clones in the sample, roughly nine tenths were seen once. Source: CD4+ T cells from blood (PBMCs), taken 24 months after the transplant. All receptors derive from a human patient who received a combined kidney and bone marrow transplant. The T cells may partly be graft donor cells.

The J gene is TRBJ2-6, the V gene TRBV5-1, with D perhaps TRBD2 (7 bases). V gave up 0 bases and J gave up 2 bases, with 18 bases separating them. The CDR3 extends over 19 amino acids. Germline V gene sequence: CDR1 SGHRS, CDR2 YFSETQ. In DNA, the CDR3 is TGCGCCAGCAGCTTGGTAGGGGGGGCGCCCCGAGCTGGGGCCAACGTCCTGACTTTC. Translation gives CASSLVGGAPRAGANVLTF.

This clone was seen a single time. The J gene is TRBJ1-5, the V gene TRBV7-2; D remains ambiguous. CDR1 and CDR2 from the germline V gene are SGHTA and FQGNSA. Trimming removed 1 base from V and 7 bases from J, with 8 bases in between. The CDR3 is 13 residues long. CDR3 amino acids: CASSLVSSQPQHF. The CDR3, as DNA: TGTGCCAGCAGCTTAGTGTCGTCCCAGCCCCAGCATTTT.

This chain connects TRBV5-1 to TRBJ2-1, with D possibly matching TRBD2 (5 bases). Germline values: CDR1 SGHRS, CDR2 YFSETQ. Deletions cut 0 bases from V and 6 bases from J, with 13 bases between. This CDR3 contains 15 residues. This CDR3 reads CASSLEWEPGNEQFF. CDR3 bases: TGCGCCAGCAGCTTGGAGTGGGAGCCGGGCAATGAGCAGTTCTTC.

The J gene is TRBJ2-7, the V gene TRBV7-2; 7 nucleotides align to TRBD2. V was clipped by 3 bases and J by 4 bases; unmatched bases: 6. CDR1 and CDR2 (germline): SGHTA, FQGNSA. This CDR3 region has 14 residues. As DNA, the CDR3 is TGTGCCAGCAGCTTCAAAGCGGGGCCATACGAGCAGTACTTC. Translated: CASSFKAGPYEQYF.

V and J are TRBV29-1 and TRBJ2-3; the D gene is possibly TRBD2 (5 bases). Trimming shortened V by 6 bases and J by 1 base, and 11 bases separated the two germline ends. CDR1 SQVTM and CDR2 ANQGSEA come from the germline V gene. The CDR3 contains 13 residues. In DNA form, the CDR3 reads TGCAGCGTGGTACGGCGGGGCACAGATACGCAGTATTTT. Amino acids: CSVVRRGTDTQYF.

This chain uses TRBV4-2 with TRBJ2-2; TRBD2 matches at 9 bases. V shed 1 base, J shed 7 bases, and the junction held 10 bases outside the gene matches. The CDR3 runs to 17 residues. Looked up from germline, CDR1 is LGHNA and CDR2 is YNFKEQ. CDR3 residues: CASSQGGSGSLGGELFF. The CDR3 nucleotides read TGTGCCAGCAGCCAAGGGGGTAGCGGGAGTTTGGGCGGGGAGCTGTTTTTT.

The CDR3 sequence: CASSLRPAGVSPGTDTQYF. CDR3 DNA sequence: TGCGCCAGCAGCTTGCGACCCGCGGGAGTGAGTCCGGGCACAGATACGCAGTATTTT. The chain has TRBV5-1 and TRBJ2-3, with 7 bases fitting TRBD2. The CDR3 has 19 residues. Unmatched junction bases numbered 15, after V lost 1 base and J lost 1 base. Germline CDR1 is SGHRS and CDR2 is YFSETQ.

In its sample, this clone was seen a few times. The V gene is TRBV6-5, the J gene TRBJ2-2; D is undetermined. V was trimmed by 5 bases and J by 6 bases, leaving 13 bases between them. CDR3 length equals 14 residues. CDR1 is MNHEY and CDR2 is SVGAGI in the germline V gene. The CDR3 protein is CASSQMSSAGELFF. The CDR3 coding sequence is TGTGCCAGCAGTCAAATGAGCTCTGCCGGGGAGCTGTTTTTT.

The CDR3 DNA sequence: TGTGCCAGCAGTGCAGTGACAGGAAGCAATCAGCCCCAGCATTTT. Translating it yields CASSAVTGSNQPQHF. The chain joins TRBV6-1 to TRBJ1-5; perhaps TRBD1 as D (6 bases). Trimming stripped 4 bases from V and 1 base from J, with 11 bases between. CDR3 length: 15 amino acids. CDR1 and CDR2 (germline): MNHNS, SASEGT.

The chain has TRBV11-2 and TRBJ2-2, with 11 positions matching TRBD2. Germline V gene lookup returns CDR1 SGHAT and CDR2 FQNNGV. This CDR3 has 17 residues. The V and J ends lost 1 base and 5 bases, in that order; junction bases with no gene match: 6. The CDR3 DNA reads as TGTGCCAGCAGCTTAGTAGCGGGGGGGCCTCAAACCGGGGAGCTGTTTTTT. Protein: CASSLVAGGPQTGELFF.

This chain uses TRBV19 with TRBJ2-2; TRBD2 matches at 11 bases. There are 20 residues in the CDR3. The V segment lost 2 bases and the J segment 4 bases; nucleotides outside the gene matches: 15. The germline CDR1 and CDR2 sequences are LNHDA and SQIVND (reference sequence). CDR3 bases: TGTGCCAGTAGTATAATTCGAGGAGCTAGCGGGAGGAGTGGCACCGGGGAGCTGTTTTTT. Translated, it gives CASSIIRGASGRSGTGELFF.

The chain joins TRBV4-1 to TRBJ1-2; no clear D. V lost 1 base to trimming and J lost 6 bases, with 15 bases between them. There are 15 residues in the CDR3. CDR1 is MGHRA and CDR2 is YSYEKL in the germline V gene. As DNA, the CDR3 is TGCGCCAGCAGCCAAGGGTCGTTGGCAGGTCATGGCTACACCTTC. Translated, it gives CASSQGSLAGHGYTF.

The V and J genes are TRBV11-3 and TRBJ1-1, with 11 bases identical to TRBD1. Trimming cost V 4 bases and J 3 bases; bases outside gene matches: 7. CDR3 length: 16 amino acids. Germline CDR1 reads SGHNT; CDR2 reads YENEEA. CDR3 sequence: CASSSGQGELDTEAFF. The CDR3 region has the DNA TGTGCCAGCAGCTCGGGACAGGGGGAATTGGACACTGAAGCTTTCTTT.

The V call is TRBV9, the J call TRBJ2-2; weak D call: TRBD1 (6 bases). The CDR3 is 17 residues long. Germline V CDR1 and CDR2: SGDLS, YYNGEE. Trimming took 0 bases from V and 1 from J, leaving 13 bases between them. CDR3 DNA sequence: TGTGCCAGCAGCGTAGGTGGGGACATGTTGAACACCGGGGAGCTGTTTTTT. It translates to CASSVGGDMLNTGELFF.

This chain links TRBV7-2 with TRBJ2-2; maybe TRBD1 (6 bases). CDR3 length: 15 residues. Germline V gene data show CDR1 as SGHTA and CDR2 as FQGNSA. V was clipped by 3 bases and J by 4 bases, with 12 bases between them. The CDR3 DNA reads TGTGCCAGCAGCTTTACGGGCAGGGGCACCGGGGAGCTGTTTTTT. Translating it yields CASSFTGRGTGELFF.

The chain employs TRBV19 and TRBJ1-1, with a weak D call TRBD1 (5 bases). Germline V lookup: CDR1 LNHDA, CDR2 SQIVND (reference sequence). The CDR3 extends over 16 amino acids. V lost 3 bases and J 0 bases, leaving 14 bases between the germline ends. The CDR3 sequence: CASSIARVTLNTEAFF. The CDR3 bases are TGTGCCAGTAGTATTGCCAGGGTCACCTTGAACACTGAAGCTTTCTTT.

The chain is built from TRBV6-1 and TRBJ2-7; no reliable D call. CDR1 MNHNS and CDR2 SASEGT come from the germline V gene. V was trimmed by 9 bases and J by 3 bases, leaving 6 bases between them. CDR3 length: 10 amino acids. CDR3 bases: TGTGCCAGTAGCCACTACGAGCAGTACTTC. Translation gives CASSHYEQYF.

This sequence joins TRBV14 and TRBJ2-5; 10 nucleotides line up with TRBD2. V shed 4 bases and J 11 bases; nucleotides not matched to a gene: 19. This CDR3 spans 17 amino acids. Germline values: CDR1 SGHDN, CDR2 FVKESK. In nucleotides, the CDR3 is TGTGCCAGCAGCCTGACCCCCCTTAGCGGGGGGACGAAAGAGCAGTACTTC. Amino acid sequence: CASSLTPLSGGTKEQYF.

The chain employs TRBV29-1 and TRBJ1-1; the match to TRBD1 covers 7 bases. V lost 1 base and J lost 3; bases outside the gene matches: 5. Germline V lookup: CDR1 SQVTM, CDR2 ANQGSEA. The CDR3 spans 14 residues. The CDR3, as DNA: TGCAGCGTTGAAGCAAGGGGGCGCGACACTGAAGCTTTCTTT. Its translation is CSVEARGRDTEAFF.